In this sample, the clone carrying this T cell receptor (beta chain) turned up many times. Its cognate antigen is unknown. This CDR3 is built from 17 residues. Trimming removed 7 bases from V and 5 bases from J; junction bases left unmatched: 16. Germline CDR1 is SGHVS and CDR2 is FQNEAQ. The data are from a study of CD8 T cells in ankylosing spondylitis. Overall study results and limits: Certain motif variants had earlier appeared in reactive arthritis synovial fluid and blood.

TCRdb processed the 5' RACE reads anew with MiXCR; each CDR3 protein has one entry. Altogether 240,000 or so distinct CDR3 sequences are present, roughly 8.6% being singletons, with the ten largest covering 6.5% to 7%. Sequenced: blood, either unsorted or a sorted T cell fraction (not recorded which). The receptor comes from a male donor with ankylosing spondylitis or in good health (not recorded which). V gene TRBV7-8 combines with J gene TRBJ2-3, with TRBD2 matching over 9 bases. In DNA form, the CDR3 reads TGTGCCAGCACTCGTGCGGGAGGGCCAAGTAATGTAGATACGCAGTATTTT. Amino acid sequence: CASTRAGGPSNVDTQYF.